This T cell receptor (beta chain) is drawn from a study of OX40 agonist ivuxolimab in advanced cancers. Overall study context: Clinicians treated patients with ivuxolimab, an agonistic anti-OX40 (CD134) antibody. Study observations and caveats: In the 0.1 to 3.0 mg/kg range, CD4+ and CD8+ blood T cells had expanded clonally by week 6. Still undetermined is the antigen specificity of the expanded peripheral T cells. CD8+ T cells showed, on average, more clonal expansion than CD4+ cells.

This clone showed up just once. Its target is unknown. CDR1 SNHLY and CDR2 FYNNEI come from the germline V gene. The CDR3 has 16 residues. After removal of 6 bases from V and 0 bases from J, the junction contained 5 bases not matched to a gene. The data were produced by immunoSEQ multiplex PCR, yet TCRdb's version contains in-frame clones alone and is incomplete. The repertoire holds about 86,000 clones, with more than 80% as singletons. The sequence was collected from an adult with an advanced solid tumor such as melanoma, head and neck, liver or kidney cancer. Sequenced here: CD4+ or CD8+ T cells sorted from blood, sampled in a trial of the OX40 agonist ivuxolimab. The chain joins TRBV2 to TRBJ2-6; 7 bases agree with TRBD1. The CDR3 nucleotides are TGTGCCAGCAGGTTGACAGGGAACTCTGGGGCCAACGTCCTGACTTTC. As protein: CASRLTGNSGANVLTF.